This T cell receptor beta chain was obtained from a study of T-cell memory formation after mild COVID-19. In TCRdb, the 5' RACE reads were re-called with MiXCR into one record per CDR3 protein. Of a few hundred thousand distinct CDR3 sequences listed, approximately 15% are singletons. This CDR3 has 14 residues. Trimming stripped 3 bases from V and 2 bases from J, with 8 bases between. Germline values: CDR1 KGHSH, CDR2 LQKENI. The sequenced sample consisted of PBMCs or a T cell subset sorted from them (not recorded which). The receptor's source is a man aged 18 to 30 who had mild COVID-19 (a few samples of this study predate the infection). Cell type and time point are not known. The chain carries TRBV18 and TRBJ1-5; D is unresolved. The CDR3 loop reads CASSPTDGNQPQHF. The DNA for the CDR3 is TGTGCCAGCTCACCTACTGACGGCAATCAGCCCCAGCATTTT.